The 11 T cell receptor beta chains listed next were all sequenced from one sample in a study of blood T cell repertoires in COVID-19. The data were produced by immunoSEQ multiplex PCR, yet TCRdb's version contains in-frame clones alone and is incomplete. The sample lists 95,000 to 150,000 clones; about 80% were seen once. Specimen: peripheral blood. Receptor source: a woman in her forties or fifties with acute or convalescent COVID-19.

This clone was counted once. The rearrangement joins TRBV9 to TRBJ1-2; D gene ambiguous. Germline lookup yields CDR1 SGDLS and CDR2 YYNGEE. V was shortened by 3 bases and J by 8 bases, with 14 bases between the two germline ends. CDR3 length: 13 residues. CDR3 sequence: CASSAAGVGGYTF. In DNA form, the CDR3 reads TGTGCCAGCAGCGCAGCCGGGGTTGGCGGCTACACCTTC.

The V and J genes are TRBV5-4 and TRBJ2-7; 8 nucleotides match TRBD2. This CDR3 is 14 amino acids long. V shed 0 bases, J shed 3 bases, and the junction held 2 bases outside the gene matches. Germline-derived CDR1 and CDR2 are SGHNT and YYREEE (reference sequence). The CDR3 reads CASSLDGRVYEQYF. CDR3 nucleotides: TGTGCCAGCAGCTTGGACGGGAGGGTCTACGAGCAGTACTTC.

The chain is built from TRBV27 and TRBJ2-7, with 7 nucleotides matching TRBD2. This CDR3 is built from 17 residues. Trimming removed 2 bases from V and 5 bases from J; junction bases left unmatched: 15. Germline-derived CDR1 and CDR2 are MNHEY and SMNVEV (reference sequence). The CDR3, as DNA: TGTGCCAGCAGTTTAACACCCGATGTACTAGCGCCAAACGAGCAGTACTTC. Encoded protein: CASSLTPDVLAPNEQYF.

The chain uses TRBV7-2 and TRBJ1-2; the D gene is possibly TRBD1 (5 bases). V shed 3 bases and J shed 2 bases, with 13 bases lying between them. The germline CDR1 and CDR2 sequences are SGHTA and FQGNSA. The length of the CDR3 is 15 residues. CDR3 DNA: TGTGCCAGCAGCTTCAGGCCAGGGCAGAACTATGGCTACACCTTC. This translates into CASSFRPGQNYGYTF.

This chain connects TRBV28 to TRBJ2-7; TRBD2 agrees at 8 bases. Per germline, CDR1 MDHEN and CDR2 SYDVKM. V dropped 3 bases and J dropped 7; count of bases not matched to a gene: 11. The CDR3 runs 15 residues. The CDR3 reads CASSFLLAAGGEQYF. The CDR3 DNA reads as TGTGCCAGCAGTTTTCTCCTTGCTGCGGGAGGTGAGCAGTACTTC.

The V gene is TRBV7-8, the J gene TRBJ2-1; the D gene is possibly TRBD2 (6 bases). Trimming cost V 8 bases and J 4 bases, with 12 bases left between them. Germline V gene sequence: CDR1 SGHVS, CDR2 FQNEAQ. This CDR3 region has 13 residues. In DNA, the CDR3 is TGTGCCAGCCGGGACTTGCCATACAATGAGCAGTTCTTC. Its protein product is CASRDLPYNEQFF.

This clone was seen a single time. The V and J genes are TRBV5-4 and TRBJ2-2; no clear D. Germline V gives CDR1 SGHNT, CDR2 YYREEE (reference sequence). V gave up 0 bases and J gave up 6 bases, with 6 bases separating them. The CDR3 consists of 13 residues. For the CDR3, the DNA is TGTGCCAGCAGCTTGGTCCTCTCCGGGGAGCTGTTTTTT. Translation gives CASSLVLSGELFF. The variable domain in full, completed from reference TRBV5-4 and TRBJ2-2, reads ETGVTQSPTHLIKTRGQQVTLRCSSQSGHNTVSWYQQALGQGPQFIFQYYREEENGRGNFPPRFSGLQFPNYSSELNVNALELDDSALYLCASSLVLSGELFFGEGSRLTVL.

CDR3 in DNA: TGTGCCAGCAGCCAAGACGGGCAGCGGGGGGTCAATGAGCAGTTCTTC. This encodes CASSQDGQRGVNEQFF. The genes are TRBV4-2 and TRBJ2-1; 9 positions match TRBD2. The V gene's germline CDR1 is LGHNA and CDR2 YNFKEQ. This CDR3 contains 16 residues. V lost 0 bases to trimming and J lost 6 bases; unmatched junction nucleotides: 6.

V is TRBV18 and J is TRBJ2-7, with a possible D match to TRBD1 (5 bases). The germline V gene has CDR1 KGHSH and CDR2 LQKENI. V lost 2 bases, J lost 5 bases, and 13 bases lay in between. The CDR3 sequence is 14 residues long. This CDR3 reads CASSPVAGQNEQYF. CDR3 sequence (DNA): TGTGCCAGCTCACCAGTAGCAGGGCAGAACGAGCAGTACTTC.

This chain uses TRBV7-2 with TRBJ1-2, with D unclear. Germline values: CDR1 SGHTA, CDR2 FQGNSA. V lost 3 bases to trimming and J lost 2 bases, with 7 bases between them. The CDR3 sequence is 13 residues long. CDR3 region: CASSLRNNYGYTF. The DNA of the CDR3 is TGTGCCAGCAGCTTGAGGAACAACTATGGCTACACCTTC.

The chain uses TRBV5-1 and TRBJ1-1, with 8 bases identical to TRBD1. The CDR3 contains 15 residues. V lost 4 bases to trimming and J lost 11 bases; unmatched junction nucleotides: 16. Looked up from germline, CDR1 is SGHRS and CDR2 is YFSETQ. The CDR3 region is CASSRTGQDWGFAFF. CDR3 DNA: TGCGCCAGCAGCCGAACGGGACAGGACTGGGGTTTTGCTTTCTTT.